The 9 T cell receptor beta chains reported below all come from one sample, sequenced in a study of PD-L1 blockade in urothelial cancer. Time point denoted: pretreatment peripheral blood. Sequencing used immunoSEQ multiplex PCR; TCRdb keeps in-frame clones, though not all of them. This sample has 85,000 to 95,000 clones, with nearly 90% found just once. The sequences come from PBMCs, collected around atezolizumab (anti-PD-L1) treatment. These receptors all stem from a man in his 60s with urothelial cancer.

This clone was seen only once. V usage is TRBV7-2 and J usage is TRBJ1-1; D perhaps matches TRBD1 (5 bases). This CDR3 comprises 13 residues. Trimming removed 6 bases at V and 1 base at J, with 9 bases between. Germline V gene sequence: CDR1 SGHTA, CDR2 FQGNSA. In DNA, the CDR3 is TGTGCCAGCAGGCTCCAGGGGAACACTGAAGCTTTCTTT. This encodes CASRLQGNTEAFF.

Written as DNA, the CDR3 is TGTGCCAGCAGTGTCTCAGGGAACACCGGGGAGCTGTTTTTT. This gives the protein CASSVSGNTGELFF. The V gene is TRBV2, the J gene TRBJ2-2, with no clear D. The CDR3 consists of 14 residues. V shed 4 bases and J shed 1 base, with 7 bases lying between them. From germline, CDR1 is SNHLY and CDR2 FYNNEI.

This sequence joins TRBV19 and TRBJ2-7; D possibly corresponds to TRBD2 (6 bases). CDR1 and CDR2 (germline): LNHDA, SQIVND (reference sequence). Trimming cost V 8 bases and J 0 bases, with 17 bases left between them. This CDR3 has 15 residues. CDR3 residues: CASGSRDWSSYEQYF. The CDR3 DNA reads TGTGCCAGTGGAAGCCGGGACTGGAGCTCCTACGAGCAGTACTTC.

The J gene is TRBJ2-3, the V gene TRBV6-5; 12 bases are a match to TRBD2. From germline, CDR1 is MNHEY and CDR2 SVGAGI. V lost 4 bases, J lost 3 bases, and 5 bases stayed unmatched. This CDR3 has 16 residues. The CDR3 loop reads CASSSPGLAGTDTQYF. The CDR3 DNA reads TGTGCCAGCAGTTCCCCGGGACTAGCGGGTACAGATACGCAGTATTTT.

This chain joins TRBV21-1 and TRBJ2-2; the D call TRBD2 from the table was never checked on the DNA. TRBV21-1 is recorded as a pseudogene. The CDR3 is 13 residues long. The CDR3 DNA reads TGTGCCAGCAGAGGTCGCGGGGCCAGAGAGCTGTTTTTT. Its translation is CASRGRGARELFF.

In its sample, this clone was seen a few times. The CDR3 DNA reads as TGTGCCAGCAGTGAAACAGGGGATGAAAAACTGTTTTTT. This codes for CASSETGDEKLFF. The V gene is TRBV6-4, the J gene TRBJ1-4, with 7 bases that match TRBD1. CDR1 MRHNA and CDR2 SNTAGT come from the germline V gene. J was trimmed by 6 bases and V by 3 bases; bases with no gene match: 1. The CDR3 has 13 amino acids.

The chain couples TRBV4-1 to TRBJ2-5; TRBD2 agrees at 7 bases. Germline V CDR1 and CDR2: MGHRA, YSYEKL. With V trimmed by 2 bases and J by 3 bases, 6 bases remained unmatched. The CDR3 totals 15 residues. Here the CDR3 DNA reads TGCGCCAGCAGCCAATTTAGCGGGTTGAAAGAGACCCAGTACTTC. Encoded protein: CASSQFSGLKETQYF.

The chain couples TRBV19 to TRBJ2-7; TRBD2 might be the D (5 bases). CDR3 length: 12 amino acids. The ends were cut back, 9 bases at V and 5 bases at J, with 14 bases in the middle. CDR1 is LNHDA, CDR2 SQIVND, per germline (reference sequence). The CDR3 spells CARTGREDEQYF. The DNA for the CDR3 is TGTGCCAGGACGGGAAGAGAGGACGAGCAGTACTTC.

The chain uses TRBV25-1 and TRBJ2-1; 9 nucleotides agree with TRBD2. Per the germline V gene, CDR1 is MGHDK and CDR2 is SYGVNS. With 3 bases clipped from V and 2 bases from J, the junction kept 8 bases outside the gene matches. This CDR3 is 17 amino acids long. For the CDR3, the DNA is TGTGCCAGCAGTGATACTAGCGGGCTTCCTACCTACAATGAGCAGTTCTTC. It specifies CASSDTSGLPTYNEQFF.